The 25 T cell receptor beta chains below were found in one sample sequenced in a study of identical twins. TCRdb re-analysed the 5' RACE reads in MiXCR, keeping a single row per CDR3 protein. This table has 450,000 to 650,000 distinct CDR3 sequences, nearly 10% appearing once. These sequences were also reported in another study, on yellow fever vaccine responses in identical twins.

The specimen sequenced was PBMCs. These receptors came from a woman between 18 and 29 years old in good health.

Many counts were recorded for this clonotype. J is TRBJ2-1 and V is TRBV4-3, with a tentative D call TRBD2 (6 bases). The V and J ends lost 0 bases and 3 bases respectively, with 9 bases between them. Germline CDR1 LGHNA, CDR2 YSLEER. CDR3 length equals 15 residues. This CDR3 reads CASSQDWRGYNEQFF. The CDR3 nucleotides read TGCGCCAGCAGCCAAGATTGGCGGGGCTACAATGAGCAGTTCTTC.

The chain employs TRBV19 and TRBJ2-1; D unclear. The germline CDR1 and CDR2 sequences are LNHDA and SQIVND (reference sequence). V lost 5 bases to trimming and J lost 4 bases, with 12 bases between them. The CDR3 is 14 amino acids. CDR3 region: CASSRPEPYNEQFF. The CDR3 DNA sequence: TGTGCCAGTAGTCGACCCGAACCTTACAATGAGCAGTTCTTC.

The rearrangement uses TRBV6-1 and TRBJ2-3; unclear D gene. V gave up 4 bases and J gave up 12 bases, with 17 bases separating them. Germline loops: CDR1 MNHNS, CDR2 SASEGT. The CDR3 is made up of 13 amino acids. This CDR3 reads CASSGFDLLGQYF. The DNA for the CDR3 is TGTGCCAGCAGTGGATTTGACCTCCTTGGCCAGTATTTT.

The rearrangement joins TRBV10-3 to TRBJ2-7; D might be TRBD1 or TRBD2, each matching 5 bases. The CDR3 has 14 residues. Trimming cost V 2 bases and J 6 bases, with 14 bases left between them. Germline V gene data show CDR1 as ENHRY and CDR2 as SYGVKD. CDR3 in amino acids: CAISELGRQSEQYF. For the CDR3, the DNA is TGTGCCATCAGTGAGCTGGGGAGACAGTCCGAGCAGTACTTC.

This clonotype appeared many times. CDR3 in amino acids: CASSVATMGGQETQYF. CDR3 nucleotide sequence: TGTGCCAGCAGCGTAGCTACCATGGGGGGTCAAGAGACCCAGTACTTC. The V and J genes are TRBV9 and TRBJ2-5; possibly TRBD2 for D (6 bases). V lost 0 bases and J 2 bases, leaving 14 bases between the germline ends. CDR1 SGDLS and CDR2 YYNGEE come from the germline V gene. This CDR3 is built from 16 residues. Full variable domain (remainder filled in from reference TRBV9 and TRBJ2-5): DSGVTQTPKHLITATGQRVTLRCSPRSGDLSVYWYQQSLDQGLQFLIQYYNGEERAKGNILERFSAQQFPDLHSELNLSSLELGDSALYFCASSVATMGGQETQYFGPGTRLLVL.

Ten or more counts support this clonotype. This sequence joins TRBV4-3 and TRBJ2-2; no clear D. Deletions cut 1 base from V and 3 bases from J, with 9 bases between. This CDR3 has 15 amino acids. Germline values: CDR1 LGHNA, CDR2 YSLEER. CDR3 in amino acids: CASSQARLDTGELFF. CDR3 nucleotide sequence: TGCGCCAGCAGCCAAGCCAGACTGGACACCGGGGAGCTGTTTTTT.

This clonotype was observed at least ten times. The CDR3 here is CASRGRFDNTGELFF. Written as DNA, the CDR3 is TGTGCCAGCAGGGGCAGGTTCGACAACACCGGGGAGCTGTTTTTT. V gene TRBV7-2 combines with J gene TRBJ2-2; D unresolved. Per germline, CDR1 SGHTA and CDR2 FQGNSA. This CDR3 region has 15 residues. V dropped 6 bases and J dropped 2 bases, with 13 bases sitting between them.

The V and J genes are TRBV20-1 and TRBJ2-6; D is unclear. CDR1 is DFQATT, CDR2 SNEGSKA, per germline (reference sequence). The CDR3 extends over 15 amino acids. The ends were cut back, 1 base at V and 1 base at J, with 8 bases in the middle. The CDR3 DNA is TGCAGTGCTAGAGGGAATTATTCTGGGGCCAACGTCCTGACTTTC. Translation: CSARGNYSGANVLTF.

The sample holds a few counts of this clonotype. J is TRBJ2-2 and V is TRBV20-1; weak D call: TRBD1 (6 bases). Germline CDR1 DFQATT, CDR2 SNEGSKA (reference sequence). CDR3 length: 12 amino acids. V was pared by 4 bases and J by 5 bases, with 8 bases between. CDR3 sequence reads: CSATQGTGELFF. CDR3 nucleotide sequence: TGCAGTGCTACACAGGGAACCGGGGAGCTGTTTTTT.

This clonotype occurred many times. The rearrangement links TRBV5-1 to TRBJ2-3; no reliable D call. The CDR3 runs 14 residues. The germline CDR1 and CDR2 sequences are SGHRS and YFSETQ. V lost 0 bases and J lost 4, with 9 bases in between. The CDR3 sequence: CASSLGHRADTQYF. CDR3 DNA sequence: TGCGCCAGCAGCTTGGGACACCGAGCAGATACGCAGTATTTT.

In its sample, this clonotype was seen many times. The V and J genes are TRBV5-1 and TRBJ2-5; 7 bases agree with TRBD2. CDR1 SGHRS and CDR2 YFSETQ come from the germline V gene. The trim removed 0 bases at V and 1 base at J, leaving 6 bases unmatched. The CDR3 length is 16 residues. This chain's CDR3 is CASSLAGGRAQETQYF. CDR3 nucleotide sequence: TGCGCCAGCAGCTTGGCCGGGGGGAGGGCCCAAGAGACCCAGTACTTC.

The V gene is TRBV29-1, the J gene TRBJ2-7; TRBD2 agrees at 13 bases. Unmatched junction bases numbered 8, after V lost 1 base and J lost 2 bases. CDR3 length equals 17 residues. The germline gives CDR1 SQVTM, CDR2 ANQGSEA. The CDR3 region is CSVEGGRLAGGTYEQYF. CDR3 in DNA: TGCAGCGTTGAAGGTGGGAGACTAGCGGGAGGAACCTACGAGCAGTACTTC.

J is TRBJ2-2 and V is TRBV12-3 or TRBV12-4; 7 bases agree with TRBD2. The CDR3 totals 14 residues. The junction had 5 bases not matched to a gene; V was cut back by 4 bases and J by 6 bases. The CDR3, as DNA: TGTGCCAGCAGTTGGGAGGGAACCCCCGGGGAGCTGTTTTTT. Encoded protein: CASSWEGTPGELFF.

This clonotype was seen repeatedly, ten times or more. The chain couples TRBV7-9 to TRBJ2-5, with D unresolved. Germline assignment: CDR1 SEHNR and CDR2 FQNEAQ (reference sequence). CDR3 size: 12 residues. Between the trimmed V and J ends, which lost 7 bases and 5 bases, there was a span of 11 bases. The CDR3 nucleotides read TGTGCCAGCACCAGGACGCGGGAGACCCAGTACTTC. This translates into CASTRTRETQYF.

The chain uses TRBV4-3 and TRBJ1-2, with D possibly being TRBD1 (6 bases). CDR1 is LGHNA and CDR2 is YSLEER in the germline V gene. This CDR3 spans 14 amino acids. Trimming pared 1 base from V and 5 bases from J, leaving 11 bases between. This CDR3 is CASSQVWGAYGYTF. The CDR3 nucleotides are TGCGCCAGCAGCCAAGTTTGGGGGGCGTATGGCTACACCTTC.

This clonotype has at least ten counts. The chain has TRBV4-1 and TRBJ2-1, with D possibly called TRBD1 or TRBD2 (5 bases each). Germline CDR1 is MGHRA and CDR2 is YSYEKL. The CDR3 sequence is 13 residues long. Trimming stripped 1 base from V and 10 bases from J, with 11 bases between. CDR3 residues: CASSQAGTGEQFF. The CDR3 DNA sequence: TGCGCCAGCAGCCAAGCCGGGACCGGGGAGCAGTTCTTC.

V is TRBV19 and J is TRBJ2-7; 7 bases map to TRBD1. The germline gives CDR1 LNHDA, CDR2 SQIVND (reference sequence). The CDR3 loop spans 13 amino acids. J gave up 3 bases and V 5 bases, and 4 bases lay outside the gene matches. CDR3 residues: CASSPGQIYEQYF. Here the CDR3 DNA reads TGTGCCAGTAGTCCGGGACAGATCTACGAGCAGTACTTC.

This clonotype was observed a few times. This rearrangement joins TRBV3-1 to TRBJ2-3, with D possibly matching TRBD2 (6 bases). Trimming left V 3 bases short and J 2 bases short, with 12 bases between. Looked up from germline, CDR1 is LGHDT and CDR2 is YNNKEL (reference sequence). This CDR3 spans 15 amino acids. CDR3 sequence (DNA): TGTGCCAGCAGCCACCGGGACTTAACCACAGATACGCAGTATTTT. As protein: CASSHRDLTTDTQYF.

This clonotype came up many times. The genes are TRBV29-1 and TRBJ1-2; D possibly corresponds to TRBD1 (5 bases). Trimming shortened V by 4 bases and J by 1 base, and 19 bases separated the two germline ends. CDR1 is SQVTM, CDR2 ANQGSEA, per germline. CDR3 size: 16 residues. As DNA, the CDR3 is TGCAGCGTTGCGGGGCCCTCAGCCGGCCTTAACTATGGCTACACCTTC. Translation: CSVAGPSAGLNYGYTF.

The J gene is TRBJ2-1, the V gene TRBV20-1; TRBD2 aligns across 7 bases. There are 12 residues in the CDR3. V gave up 6 bases and J gave up 7 bases; unmatched junction bases: 6. Germline values: CDR1 DFQATT, CDR2 SNEGSKA (reference sequence). The DNA for the CDR3 is TGCAGTGCCACCGGGACTACGAATGAGCAGTTCTTC. It translates to CSATGTTNEQFF.

J is TRBJ2-7 and V is TRBV5-1, with D unclear. Germline V gene sequence: CDR1 SGHRS, CDR2 YFSETQ. This CDR3 is built from 14 residues. The V end lost 4 bases, the J end lost 1 base, and 12 bases lay between the germline ends. The DNA of the CDR3 is TGCGCCAGCAGCAGTGGACGGATATCCTACGAGCAGTACTTC. Encoded protein: CASSSGRISYEQYF.

The J gene is TRBJ2-3, the V gene TRBV29-1; weak D call: TRBD2 (6 bases). The V end was cut by 3 bases, the J end by 0 bases, with 10 bases between. Per germline, CDR1 SQVTM and CDR2 ANQGSEA. The CDR3 is 14 amino acids. CDR3 sequence (DNA): TGCAGCGTTGAGGCAGGACTAAGCACAGATACGCAGTATTTT. Protein sequence: CSVEAGLSTDTQYF.

V and J are TRBV7-8 and TRBJ2-5; 10 positions agree with TRBD2. Per the germline V gene, CDR1 is SGHVS and CDR2 is FQNEAQ. The CDR3 is 16 amino acids. Trimming cost V 3 bases and J 6 bases; bases outside gene matches: 10. The CDR3 DNA reads TGTGCCAGCAGCTTTAGGGCTAGCGGGAGTGACAAGACCCAGTACTTC. It encodes CASSFRASGSDKTQYF. Full variable domain (missing parts from reference TRBV7-8 and TRBJ2-5): GAGVSQSPRYKVAKRGQDVALRCDPISGHVSLFWYQQALGQGPEFLTYFQNEAQLDKSGLPSDRFFAERPEGSVSTLKIQRTQQEDSAVYLCASSFRASGSDKTQYFGPGTRLLVL.

This clonotype was found many times. This chain links TRBV12-3 or TRBV12-4 with TRBJ2-5, with 12 bases that match TRBD1. The CDR3 spans 15 residues. V lost 5 bases and J lost 5; bases outside the gene matches: 6. The CDR3 protein is CASSPGQGAPETQYF. CDR3 DNA: TGTGCCAGCAGTCCGGGACAGGGGGCTCCGGAGACCCAGTACTTC.

This clonotype was seen a single time. The chain employs TRBV10-3 and TRBJ2-7; 8 bases map to TRBD1. Germline lookup yields CDR1 ENHRY and CDR2 SYGVKD. The CDR3 is made up of 12 amino acids. V shed 6 bases and J 5 bases; nucleotides not matched to a gene: 3. CDR3 region: CAIRLTGDEQYF. In DNA, the CDR3 is TGTGCCATCAGATTGACAGGGGACGAGCAGTACTTC.